The T cell receptor (beta chain) under discussion was sequenced for a study of PD-1 blockade in classical Hodgkin lymphoma. Study-level points and caveats: CD4+ TCR diversity, unlike CD8+, climbed significantly by C4D1.

A note on this clone: Its target is not known. In the same sample, other DNA sequences code for this CDR3.

Data came from immunoSEQ multiplex PCR; TCRdb stores just in-frame clones and leaves some out. Of about 92,000 clones listed, over 80% are singletons. The time point here: cycle 4 day 1 (C4D1), after 6 weeks of nivolumab. All the patients suffered relapse after autologous stem cell transplantation, and brentuximab vedotin exposure differed. Germline V gene data show CDR1 as SGHDT and CDR2 as YYEEEE. This CDR3 spans 14 amino acids. Trimming removed 0 bases at V and 6 bases at J, with 9 bases between. The material was peripheral blood mononuclear cells (PBMCs), obtained before the fourth cycle of nivolumab. This clonotype was sampled from a human donor with classical Hodgkin lymphoma. This sequence joins TRBV5-6 and TRBJ2-2; D gene uncertain. CDR3 nucleotide sequence: TGTGCCAGCAGCTTGGTCGGACGGGCCGGGGAGCTGTTTTTT. This gives the protein CASSLVGRAGELFF.